This T cell receptor beta chain was recovered during a study of T cell changes during pregnancy in multiple sclerosis (dated by TCRdb to between 2018 and 2021). For the wider study: The study looked at changes in the T cell repertoire across pregnancy in women with multiple sclerosis.

As for this clone: No antigen is known for it. No much larger clone is present one base from it, and per-base qualities are unavailable.

From the cysteine through the phenylalanine, the CDR3 covers 18 amino acids. This entry keeps only the CDR3 DNA: 54 bases, framed from base 1. Looking up the germline V gene yields CDR1 MGHRA and CDR2 YSYEKL. Clipping removes 3 bases from V and 2 bases from J, with 15 as the unmatched junction base count. The library relied on the immunoSEQ multiplex PCR assay. The clones in this table, taken by TCRdb from immuneACCESS, are in-frame only. Not every clone is retained; where verified, under half of the shortfall comes from an unresolved V gene, and the cause of the rest is unknown. The sample table records fewer than 85,000 clones; approximately 90% of these occur just once. Approximately 1.6% of the sample belongs to the ten largest clones.

The rearrangement joined TRBV4-1 to TRBJ2-5, and 7 junctional nucleotides match TRBD1. The input for sequencing was peripheral blood, taken in the first trimester of pregnancy. This sequence was found in a female donor in good health, enrolled as a control in a pregnancy study. The CDR3 region has the sequence CASSHRATGIVSQETQYF. In nucleotide form, the sequence is TGCGCCAGCAGCCACCGGGCGACAGGGATCGTTTCTCAAGAGACCCAGTACTTC.